This T cell receptor beta chain was sequenced for a study of cytomegalovirus exposure and HLA in healthy donors. Notes on the study in general: A later look showed TCR association rates differing by HLA locus, highest for DRB1 and lowest for HLA-C.

In germline, CDR1 is SGHNT, CDR2 YYREEE (reference sequence). V was pared by 2 bases and J by 4 bases, with 3 bases of the junction left unmatched. This CDR3 is 16 amino acids long. The sample holds a few counts of this clone. Its antigen remains unknown. Use of 60 Vbeta and 13 Jbeta primers characterized the PCR. The protocol was immunoSEQ multiplex PCR, while the TCRdb copy is restricted to in-frame clones and leaves out a portion. The table includes tens of thousands of clones, 75% to 80% detected once. What was sequenced was PBMCs. The chain combines TRBV5-4 with TRBJ2-3, with TRBD2 identical over 14 bases. This receptor was taken from a man aged 30 to 45 in good health and CMV-seronegative. CDR3 sequence: CASSLRLAGGADTQYF. Written as DNA, the CDR3 is TGTGCCAGCAGCTTACGACTAGCGGGGGGGGCAGATACGCAGTATTTT. Full variable domain (missing parts from reference TRBV5-4 and TRBJ2-3): ETGVTQSPTHLIKTRGQQVTLRCSSQSGHNTVSWYQQALGQGPQFIFQYYREEENGRGNFPPRFSGLQFPNYSSELNVNALELDDSALYLCASSLRLAGGADTQYFGPGTRLTVL.